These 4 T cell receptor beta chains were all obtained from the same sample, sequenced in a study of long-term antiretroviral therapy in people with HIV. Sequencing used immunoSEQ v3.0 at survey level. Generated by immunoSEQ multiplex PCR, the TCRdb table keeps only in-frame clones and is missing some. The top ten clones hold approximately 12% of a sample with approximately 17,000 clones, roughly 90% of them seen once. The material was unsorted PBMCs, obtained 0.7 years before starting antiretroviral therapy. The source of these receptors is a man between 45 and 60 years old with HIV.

CDR3 coding DNA: TGTGCCAGCAGCTTAGGGACAGGAATCAATCAGCCCCAGCATTTT. Residues: CASSLGTGINQPQHF. The gene calls are TRBV13 and TRBJ1-5; D may be TRBD1 (6 bases). Per germline, CDR1 PRHDT and CDR2 FYEKMQ (reference sequence). The germline V and J ends were trimmed by 0 bases and 3 bases, with 9 bases remaining between them. There are 15 residues in the CDR3. Looking up the rest from reference TRBV13 and TRBJ1-5 gives the full variable domain: AAGVIQSPRHLIKEKRETATLKCYPIPRHDTVYWYQQGPGQDPQFLISFYEKMQSDKGSIPDRFSAQQFSDYHSELNMSSLELGDSALYFCASSLGTGINQPQHFGDGTRLSIL.

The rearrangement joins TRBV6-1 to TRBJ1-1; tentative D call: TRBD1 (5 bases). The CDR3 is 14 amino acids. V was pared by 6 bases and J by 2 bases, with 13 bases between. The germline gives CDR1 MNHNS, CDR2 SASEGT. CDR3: CASSERTPNTEAFF. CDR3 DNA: TGTGCCAGCAGCGAACGGACACCTAACACTGAAGCTTTCTTT.

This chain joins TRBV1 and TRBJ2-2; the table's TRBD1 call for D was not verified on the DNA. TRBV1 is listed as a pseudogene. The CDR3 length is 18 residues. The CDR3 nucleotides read TGCACCAGCAGCCAAGATCTCGGACAGGGTTTACTTTCTGGGGAGCTGTTTTTT. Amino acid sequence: CTSSQDLGQGLLSGELFF.

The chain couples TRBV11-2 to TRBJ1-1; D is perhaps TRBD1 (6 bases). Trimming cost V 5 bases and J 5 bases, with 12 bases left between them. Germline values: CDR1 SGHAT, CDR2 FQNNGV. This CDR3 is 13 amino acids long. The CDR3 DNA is TGTGCCAGCAGCGAACAGGGAGGGACTGAAGCTTTCTTT. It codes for CASSEQGGTEAFF. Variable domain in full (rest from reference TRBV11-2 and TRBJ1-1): EAGVAQSPRYKIIEKRQSVAFWCNPISGHATLYWYQQILGQGPKLLIQFQNNGVVDDSQLPKDRFSAERLKGVDSTLKIQPAKLEDSAVYLCASSEQGGTEAFFGQGTRLTVV.